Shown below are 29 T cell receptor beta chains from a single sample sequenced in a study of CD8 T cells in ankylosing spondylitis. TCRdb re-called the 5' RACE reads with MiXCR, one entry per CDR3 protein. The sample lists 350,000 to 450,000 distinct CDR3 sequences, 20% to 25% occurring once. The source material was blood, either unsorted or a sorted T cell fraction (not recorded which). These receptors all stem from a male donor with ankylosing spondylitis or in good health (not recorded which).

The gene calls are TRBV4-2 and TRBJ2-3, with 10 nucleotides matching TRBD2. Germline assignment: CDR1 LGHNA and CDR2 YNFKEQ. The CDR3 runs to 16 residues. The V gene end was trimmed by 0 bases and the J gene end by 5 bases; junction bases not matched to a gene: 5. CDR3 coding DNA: TGTGCCAGCAGCCAAGAGGAGCGGGGGGGCCGAGATACGCAGTATTTT. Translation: CASSQEERGGRDTQYF.

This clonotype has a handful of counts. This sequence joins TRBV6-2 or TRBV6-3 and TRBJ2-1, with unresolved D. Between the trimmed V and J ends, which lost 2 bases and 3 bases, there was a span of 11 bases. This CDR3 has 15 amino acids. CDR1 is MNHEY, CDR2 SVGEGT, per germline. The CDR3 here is CASSYSPTGYNEQFF. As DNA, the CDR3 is TGTGCCAGCAGTTACAGTCCGACTGGCTACAATGAGCAGTTCTTC.

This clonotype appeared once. Here the CDR3 reads CASSPGLTGAYEQYF. The CDR3 DNA follows: TGTGCCAGCAGCCCTGGCCTGACAGGGGCCTACGAGCAGTACTTC. The chain employs TRBV3-1 and TRBJ2-7; 8 bases are shared with TRBD1. The germline V gene encodes CDR1 LGHDT and CDR2 YNNKEL (reference sequence). This CDR3 has 15 residues. Unmatched junction bases numbered 7, after V lost 4 bases and J lost 2 bases.

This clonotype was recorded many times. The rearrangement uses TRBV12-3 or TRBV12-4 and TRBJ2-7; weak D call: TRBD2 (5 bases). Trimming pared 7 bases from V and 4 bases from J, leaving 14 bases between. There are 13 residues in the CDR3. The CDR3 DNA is TGTGCCAGCACTCTAGCCCCTAGTTACGAGCAGTACTTC. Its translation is CASTLAPSYEQYF.

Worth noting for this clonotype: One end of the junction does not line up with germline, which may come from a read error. CDR3 protein: CSARDRYSSNEQFF. The CDR3 DNA reads TGCAGTGCTAGAGATCGTTACTCCTCCAATGAGCAGTTCTTC. The rearrangement links TRBV20-1 to TRBJ2-1; D is unresolved. Germline assignment: CDR1 DFQATT and CDR2 SNEGSKA (reference sequence). The CDR3 contains 14 residues.

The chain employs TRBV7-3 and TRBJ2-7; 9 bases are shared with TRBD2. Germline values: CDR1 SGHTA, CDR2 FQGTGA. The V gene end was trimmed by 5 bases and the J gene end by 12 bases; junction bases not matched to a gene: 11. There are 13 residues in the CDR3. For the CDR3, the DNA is TGTGCCAGCAGCGAAATTCCTAGCGGGGAGGTGTACTTC. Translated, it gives CASSEIPSGEVYF.

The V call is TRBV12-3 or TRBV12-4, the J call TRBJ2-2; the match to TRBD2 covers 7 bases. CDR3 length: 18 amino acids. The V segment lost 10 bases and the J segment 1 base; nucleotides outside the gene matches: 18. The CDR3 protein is CAITNGGGLAVNTGELFF. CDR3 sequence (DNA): TGTGCCATCACCAATGGGGGTGGGCTAGCGGTGAACACCGGGGAGCTGTTTTTT.

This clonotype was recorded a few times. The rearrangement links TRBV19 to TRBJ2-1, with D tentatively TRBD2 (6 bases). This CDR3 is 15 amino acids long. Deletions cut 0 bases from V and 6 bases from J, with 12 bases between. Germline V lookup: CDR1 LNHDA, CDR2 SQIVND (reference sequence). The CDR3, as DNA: TGTGCCAGTAGTATAGACGGGGGACCCCCCAATGAGCAGTTCTTC. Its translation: CASSIDGGPPNEQFF.

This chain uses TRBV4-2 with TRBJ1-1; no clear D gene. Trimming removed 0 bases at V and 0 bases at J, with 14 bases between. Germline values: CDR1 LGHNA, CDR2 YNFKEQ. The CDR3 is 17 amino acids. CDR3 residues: CASSQDRLFILNTEAFF. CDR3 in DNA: TGTGCCAGCAGCCAAGATCGGCTTTTCATCCTGAACACTGAAGCTTTCTTT.

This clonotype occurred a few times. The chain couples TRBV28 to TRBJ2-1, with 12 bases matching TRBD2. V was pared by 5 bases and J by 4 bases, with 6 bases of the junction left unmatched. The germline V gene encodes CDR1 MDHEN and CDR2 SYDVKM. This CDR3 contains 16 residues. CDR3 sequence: CASSPRLAGEYNEQFF. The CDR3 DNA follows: TGTGCCAGCAGTCCGCGACTAGCGGGGGAGTACAATGAGCAGTTCTTC. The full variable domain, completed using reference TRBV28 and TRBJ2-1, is DVKVTQSSRYLVKRTGEKVFLECVQDMDHENMFWYRQDPGLGLRLIYFSYDVKMKEKGDIPEGYSVSREKKERFSLILESASTNQTSMYLCASSPRLAGEYNEQFFGPGTRLTVL.

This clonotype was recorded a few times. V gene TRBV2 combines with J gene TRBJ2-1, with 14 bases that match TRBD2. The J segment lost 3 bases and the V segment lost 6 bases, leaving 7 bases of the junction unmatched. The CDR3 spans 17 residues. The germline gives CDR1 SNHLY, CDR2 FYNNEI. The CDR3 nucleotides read TGTGCCAGCAGGAGGACTAGCGGGGGGACGATCTACAATGAGCAGTTCTTC. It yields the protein CASRRTSGGTIYNEQFF. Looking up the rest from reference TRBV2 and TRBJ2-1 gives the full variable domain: EPEVTQTPSHQVTQMGQEVILRCVPISNHLYFYWYRQILGQKVEFLVSFYNNEISEKSEIFDDQFSVERPDGSNFTLKIRSTKLEDSAMYFCASRRTSGGTIYNEQFFGPGTRLTVL.

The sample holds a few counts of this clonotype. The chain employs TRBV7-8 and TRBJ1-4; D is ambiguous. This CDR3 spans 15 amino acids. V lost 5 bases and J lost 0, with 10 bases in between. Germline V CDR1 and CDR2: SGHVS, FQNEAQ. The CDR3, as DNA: TGTGCCAGCAGCCCTCGAACCGCAACTAATGAAAAACTGTTTTTT. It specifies CASSPRTATNEKLFF.

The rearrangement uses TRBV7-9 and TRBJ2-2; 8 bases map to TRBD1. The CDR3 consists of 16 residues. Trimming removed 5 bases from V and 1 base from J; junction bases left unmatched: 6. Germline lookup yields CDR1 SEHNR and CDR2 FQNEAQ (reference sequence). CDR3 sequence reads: CASSAPGQVNTGELFF. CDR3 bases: TGTGCCAGCAGCGCTCCGGGACAGGTGAACACCGGGGAGCTGTTTTTT.

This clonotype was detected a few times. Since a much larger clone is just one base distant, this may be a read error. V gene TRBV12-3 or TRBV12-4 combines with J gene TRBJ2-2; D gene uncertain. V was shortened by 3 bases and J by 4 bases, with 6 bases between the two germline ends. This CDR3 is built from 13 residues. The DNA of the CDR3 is TGTGCCAGCAGTTTTCTGGTCACCGGGGAGCTGTTTTTT. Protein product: CASSFLVTGELFF.

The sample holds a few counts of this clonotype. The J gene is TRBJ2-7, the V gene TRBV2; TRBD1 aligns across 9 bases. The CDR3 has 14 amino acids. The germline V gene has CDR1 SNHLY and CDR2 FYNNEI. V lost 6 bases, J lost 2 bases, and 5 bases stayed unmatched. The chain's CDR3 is CASSGQGQTYEQYF. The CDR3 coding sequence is TGTGCCAGCAGCGGACAGGGGCAGACCTACGAGCAGTACTTC.

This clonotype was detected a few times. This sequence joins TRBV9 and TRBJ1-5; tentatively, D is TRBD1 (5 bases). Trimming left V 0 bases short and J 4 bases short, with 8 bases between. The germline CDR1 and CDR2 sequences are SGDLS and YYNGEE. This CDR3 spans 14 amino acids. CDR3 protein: CASSVAGGNQPQHF. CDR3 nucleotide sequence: TGTGCCAGCAGCGTAGCCGGGGGGAATCAGCCCCAGCATTTT.

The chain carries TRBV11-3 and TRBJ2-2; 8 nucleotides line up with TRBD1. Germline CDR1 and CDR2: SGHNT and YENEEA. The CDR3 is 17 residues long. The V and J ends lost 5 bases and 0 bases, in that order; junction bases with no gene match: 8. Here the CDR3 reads CASSPRPGQANTGELFF. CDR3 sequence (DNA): TGTGCCAGCAGCCCTCGGCCGGGACAGGCGAACACCGGGGAGCTGTTTTTT.

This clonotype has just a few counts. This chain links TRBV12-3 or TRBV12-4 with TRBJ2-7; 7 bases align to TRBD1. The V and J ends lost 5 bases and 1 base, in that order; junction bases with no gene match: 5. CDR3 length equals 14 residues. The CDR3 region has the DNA TGTGCCAGCAGTCACACAGGGGTTTCCTACGAGCAGTACTTC. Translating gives CASSHTGVSYEQYF.

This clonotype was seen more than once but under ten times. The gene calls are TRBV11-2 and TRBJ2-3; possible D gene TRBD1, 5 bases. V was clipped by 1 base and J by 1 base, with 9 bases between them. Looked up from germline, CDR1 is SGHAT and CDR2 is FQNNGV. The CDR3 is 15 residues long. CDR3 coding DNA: TGTGCCAGCAGCTTAGGGCAGGGCCGCACAGATACGCAGTATTTT. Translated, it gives CASSLGQGRTDTQYF.

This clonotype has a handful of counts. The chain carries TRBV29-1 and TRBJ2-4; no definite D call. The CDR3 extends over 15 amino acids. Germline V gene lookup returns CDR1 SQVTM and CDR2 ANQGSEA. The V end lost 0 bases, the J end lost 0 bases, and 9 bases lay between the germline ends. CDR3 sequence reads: CSVEDFRLAKNIQYF. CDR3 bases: TGCAGCGTTGAAGATTTCCGACTAGCCAAAAACATTCAGTACTTC.

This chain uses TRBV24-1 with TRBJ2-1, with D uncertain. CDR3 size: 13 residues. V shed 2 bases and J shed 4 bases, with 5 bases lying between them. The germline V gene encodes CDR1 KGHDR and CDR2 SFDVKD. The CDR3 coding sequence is TGTGCCACCAGTGATTCAGATTACAATGAGCAGTTCTTC. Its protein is CATSDSDYNEQFF.

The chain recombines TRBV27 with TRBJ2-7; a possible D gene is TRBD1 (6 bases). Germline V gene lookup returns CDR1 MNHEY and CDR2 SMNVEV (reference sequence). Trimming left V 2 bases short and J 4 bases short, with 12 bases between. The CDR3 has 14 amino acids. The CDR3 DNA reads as TGTGCCAGCAGTTTAGCAGGGGTCGGATACGAGCAGTACTTC. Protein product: CASSLAGVGYEQYF.

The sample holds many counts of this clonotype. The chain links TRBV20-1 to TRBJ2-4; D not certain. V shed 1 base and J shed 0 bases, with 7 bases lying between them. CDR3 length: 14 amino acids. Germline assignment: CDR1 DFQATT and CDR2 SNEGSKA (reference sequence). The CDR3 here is CSARGPVAKNIQYF. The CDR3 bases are TGCAGTGCTAGAGGGCCGGTAGCCAAAAACATTCAGTACTTC.

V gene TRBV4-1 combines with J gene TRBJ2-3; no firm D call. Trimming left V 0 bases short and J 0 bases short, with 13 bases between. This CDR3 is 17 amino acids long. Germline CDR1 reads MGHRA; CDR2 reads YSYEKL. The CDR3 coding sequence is TGCGCCAGCAGCCAAGATTGGCCCCCTCCTAGCACAGATACGCAGTATTTT. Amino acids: CASSQDWPPPSTDTQYF.

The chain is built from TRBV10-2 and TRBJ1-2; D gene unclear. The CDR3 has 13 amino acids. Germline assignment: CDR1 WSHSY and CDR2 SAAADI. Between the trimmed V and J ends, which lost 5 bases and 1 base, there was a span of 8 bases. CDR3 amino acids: CASSQTINYGYTF. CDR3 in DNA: TGCGCCAGCAGTCAGACAATTAACTATGGCTACACCTTC.

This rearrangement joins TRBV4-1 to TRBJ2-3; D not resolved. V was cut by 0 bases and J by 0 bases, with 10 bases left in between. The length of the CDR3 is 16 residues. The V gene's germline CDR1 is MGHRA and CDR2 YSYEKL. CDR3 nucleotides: TGCGCCAGCAGCCAAGATTGGTCCGCAAGCACAGATACGCAGTATTTT. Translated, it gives CASSQDWSASTDTQYF.

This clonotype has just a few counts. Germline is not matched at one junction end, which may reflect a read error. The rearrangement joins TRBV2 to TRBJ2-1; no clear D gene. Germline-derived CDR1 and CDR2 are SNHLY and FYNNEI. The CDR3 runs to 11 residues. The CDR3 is CASREGYEQFF. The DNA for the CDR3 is TGTGCCAGCAGGGAAGGTTATGAGCAGTTCTTC.

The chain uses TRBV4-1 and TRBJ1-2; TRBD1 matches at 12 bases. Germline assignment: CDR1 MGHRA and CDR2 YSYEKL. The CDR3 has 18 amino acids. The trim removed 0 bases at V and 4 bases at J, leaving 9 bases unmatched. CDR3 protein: CASSQDSVGTGGSYGYTF. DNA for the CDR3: TGCGCCAGCAGCCAAGACTCGGTCGGGACAGGGGGCAGCTATGGCTACACCTTC.

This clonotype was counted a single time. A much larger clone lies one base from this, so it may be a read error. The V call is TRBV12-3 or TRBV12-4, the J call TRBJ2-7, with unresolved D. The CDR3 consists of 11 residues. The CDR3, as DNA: TGTGCCAGCAGTTTCGGTCACGAGCAGCACTTC. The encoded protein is CASSFGHEQHF.